This entry is about one T cell receptor beta chain. What it binds is unknown. These data belong to a study of early T cells in non-severe SARS-CoV-2 infection. Study-level information: The chains were unpaired, and the sequenced material was bulk RNA from unsorted whole blood. Overall study findings and caveats: Private and CD4 specificities were missed by VDJdb matching, which favored anti-spike CD8 responses.

Unique molecular identifiers (one per individual cDNA molecule) were attached. From the 5' RACE reads, TCRdb called clonotypes with MiXCR, one entry per CDR3 protein. Of 50,000 to 85,000 distinct CDR3 sequences listed, approximately 9% were seen once; the top ten hold approximately 3%. The TCR originated in an adult who was a healthcare worker with PCR-confirmed SARS-CoV-2 infection or an uninfected control (not recorded which). The sample taken for sequencing was whole blood.

CDR3 DNA: TGTGCCAGCAGCACCAGATCTAGGGGGCATGAGCAGTTCTTC. It specifies CASSTRSRGHEQFF. The chain uses TRBV11-1 and TRBJ2-1; 7 nucleotides agree with TRBD1. The CDR3 has 14 amino acids. Germline assignment: CDR1 SGHAT and CDR2 FQDESV (reference sequence). Trimming at V came to 5 bases and at J to 8 bases, leaving 9 bases not matched to a gene.